The rows below give T cell receptor beta chains drawn from one sample of a study of T cell responses to AZD1222 COVID-19 vaccine. Using immunoSEQ multiplex PCR, the repertoire was profiled, and TCRdb retains in-frame clones only, with some absent. The profile covers over 100,000 clones, with around 89% appearing a single time and 3.5% to 4.5% taken by the ten largest. The specimen was peripheral blood, collected on day 0 of AZD1222 vaccination. The origin of the receptors is an adult in good health. The CDR3 runs from the conserved cysteine through the conserved F or W. A D gene is named only where the DNA matches it firmly. A clone size is listed for some rows: how often the clone was seen (once, few, many), or a class if it is expanded.

TRBV10-3	NA	TRBJ1-5	NA	13	TGTGCCACCGCGTCGGATAGCAATCAGCCCCAGCATTTT	CATASDSNQPQHF
TRBV6-5	TRBD1	TRBJ1-3	NA	16	TGTGCCAGCAGTTCCGGACAGGGGCACTCTGGAAACACCATATATTTT	CASSSGQGHSGNTIYF
TRBV6-5	NA	TRBJ1-2	NA	15	TGTGCCAGCAGTTACTCTGGGTCTACTAACTATGGCTACACCTTC	CASSYSGSTNYGYTF
TRBV5-6	NA	TRBJ2-5	NA	14	TGTGCCAGCAGCTTGAGAGGGGTTGGAGAGACCCAGTACTTC	CASSLRGVGETQYF
TRBV5-1	NA	TRBJ2-7	once	16	TGCGCCAGCAGCCCAGAGACAGGACAGTTGAAATACGAGCAGTACTTC	CASSPETGQLKYEQYF
TRBV27	NA	TRBJ1-2	NA	14	TGTGCCAGCAGTTTATTGTACAGGAACTATGGCTACACCTTC	CASSLLYRNYGYTF
TRBV10-2	NA	TRBJ1-3	NA	15	TGCGCCAGCAGCCCCTCCGGAGGGCCCGGAAACACCATATATTTT	CASSPSGGPGNTIYF
TRBV7-8	NA	TRBJ2-6	NA	18	TGTGCCAGCAGCCCCCGGAGGTTCCTCTTGTCTGGGGCCAACGTCCTGACTTTC	CASSPRRFLLSGANVLTF
TRBV6-5	NA	TRBJ1-4	NA	15	TGTGCCAGCAGTTACTCCCGTGCAACTAATGAAAAACTGTTTTTT	CASSYSRATNEKLFF
TRBV5-6	NA	TRBJ1-5	NA	16	TGTGCCAGCAGCTTGTATGTCGGGACGAGCAATCAGCCCCAGCATTTT	CASSLYVGTSNQPQHF
TRBV7-9	TRBD1	TRBJ1-2	NA	15	TGTGCCAGCAGCACGGAACAGGGGGTGAACGACGGCTACACCTTC	CASSTEQGVNDGYTF
TRBV6-6	TRBD1	TRBJ1-4	NA	14	TGTGCCAGCAGTCTCGGACAGGGCTGGGAAAAACTGTTTTTT	CASSLGQGWEKLFF
TRBV4-3	TRBD1	TRBJ1-1	NA	14	TGCGCCAGCAGCCAAGATGCCGCAGGGGGCGCGGCTTTCTTT	CASSQDAAGGAAFF
TRBV3-1/TRBV3-2	NA	TRBJ1-4	NA	17	TGTGCCAGCAGCCAAGATGTGACCCTAAGAGTCGATGAAAAACTGTTTTTT	CASSQDVTLRVDEKLFF
TRBV7-2	TRBD2	TRBJ2-1	NA	16	TGTGCCAGCAGTTGGCGGGGGGGCGCCGTATACAATGAGCAGTTCTTC	CASSWRGGAVYNEQFF
TRBV14	NA	TRBJ1-1	NA	12	TGTGCCAGCAGCCAAGGGAGGACTGAAGCTTTCTTT	CASSQGRTEAFF
TRBV7-2	TRBD2	TRBJ2-5	NA	16	TGTGCCAGCAGCTTAGGACTAGCGGGGGGGCAAGAGACCCAGTACTTC	CASSLGLAGGQETQYF
TRBV3-1/TRBV3-2	TRBD1	TRBJ1-4	NA	15	TGTGCCAGCAGCCTCCGGACAGGGGGGTCTGAAAAACTGTTTTTT	CASSLRTGGSEKLFF
TRBV9	TRBD2	TRBJ2-3	NA	17	TGTGCCAGCAGCGTCCGTAGCGGGGGGGCTGGGACAGATACGCAGTATTTT	CASSVRSGGAGTDTQYF
TRBV19	TRBD1	TRBJ1-5	once	15	TGTGCCAGTAGAGGACAGGGAAGGGAGTTCCAGCCCCAGCATTTT	CASRGQGREFQPQHF
TRBV7-7	TRBD2	TRBJ2-5	NA	16	TGTGCTAGCAGCTTAACCCTAGCGGGGGGTGGAAAGACCCAGTACTTC	CASSLTLAGGGKTQYF
TRBV19	NA	TRBJ1-6	NA	13	TGTGCCAGTAGTGTCAGTCCGAATTCACCCCTCCACTTT	CASSVSPNSPLHF
TRBV5-6	NA	TRBJ2-2	once	13	TGTGCCAGCAGCCGAGAAGGCACCGGGGAGCTGTTTTTT	CASSREGTGELFF
TRBV14	NA	TRBJ2-7	NA	15	TGTGCCAGCAGCCAAGATCCGGCTTCTTCCTACGAGCAGTACTTC	CASSQDPASSYEQYF
TRBV4-2	TRBD2	TRBJ2-1	NA	21	TGTGCCAGCAGCCGAGACTGGAGGCCGGGGGGGCTTGTAGGGTCCTACAATGAGCAGTTCTTC	CASSRDWRPGGLVGSYNEQFF
TRBV7-9	TRBD1	TRBJ1-2	NA	15	TGTGCCAGCAGCACCACAGGGACAGGGGTTGACGACTACACCTTC	CASSTTGTGVDDYTF
TRBV9	NA	TRBJ1-2	NA	11	TGTGCCAGCAGCCCCGGGGCTGGCTACACCTTC	CASSPGAGYTF
TRBV2	NA	TRBJ2-3	once	14	TGTGCCAGCGCCCGGGCCCTCATTGGGGATACGCAGTATTTT	CASARALIGDTQYF
TRBV7-2	NA	TRBJ2-2	NA	14	TGTGCCAGCAGCTTAGCGATCAAGACCGGGGAGCTGTTTTTT	CASSLAIKTGELFF
TRBV5-1	NA	TRBJ2-6	NA	17	TGCGCCAGCAGCTTGGTTGGGGGGGCGGCTGGGGCCAACGTCCTGACTTTC	CASSLVGGAAGANVLTF
TRBV4-1	NA	TRBJ1-4	NA	14	TGCGCCAGCAGCCCCCAGGGGCCTAATGAAAAACTGTTTTTT	CASSPQGPNEKLFF
TRBV9	NA	TRBJ2-1	once	13	TGTGCCAGCAGCGGGGAATGGTTCAATGAGCAGTTCTTC	CASSGEWFNEQFF
TRBV28	TRBD1	TRBJ1-5	NA	15	TGTGCCAGCAGTTTTTATGGGACAGCAGAACAGCCCCAGCATTTT	CASSFYGTAEQPQHF
TRBV5-1	TRBD1	TRBJ1-1	NA	15	TGCGCCAGCAGCTCGGGACAGGGGATGAACACTGAAGCTTTCTTT	CASSSGQGMNTEAFF
TRBV4-1	NA	TRBJ1-2	NA	15	TGCGCCAGCAGCCAAGGGGCCGGGCTCCTCTATGGCTACACCTTC	CASSQGAGLLYGYTF
TRBV7-3	NA	TRBJ2-3	NA	15	TGTGCCAGCAGCGGTCTGGGGGAGACCACAGATACGCAGTATTTT	CASSGLGETTDTQYF
TRBV14	TRBD2	TRBJ2-1	NA	16	TGTGCCAGCAGCCCCCTAGCGGGGGGACCATACAATGAGCAGTTCTTC	CASSPLAGGPYNEQFF
TRBV5-1	TRBD1	TRBJ1-5	few	15	TGCGCCAGCAGCTTGTCTGGACAGGGCAATCAGCCCCAGCATTTT	CASSLSGQGNQPQHF
TRBV9	NA	TRBJ2-3	NA	18	TGTGCCAGCAGCGTAGGGTCCCAAACAGGACACCGCACAGATACGCAGTATTTT	CASSVGSQTGHRTDTQYF
TRBV10-1	NA	TRBJ2-5	NA	14	TGCGCCAGCAGACTGAGGAGGAGCCAAGAGACCCAGTACTTC	CASRLRRSQETQYF
TRBV7-3	NA	TRBJ1-3	NA	14	TGTGCCAGCAGTCTAACTGGCACTGGAAACACCATATATTTT	CASSLTGTGNTIYF
TRBV6-1	NA	TRBJ2-3	NA	15	TGTGCCAGCAGTGAATGGGCAGGGGGCACAGATACGCAGTATTTT	CASSEWAGGTDTQYF
TRBV2	NA	TRBJ1-4	NA	13	TGTGCCAGCAGTGGGGGGATCTATGAAAAACTGTTTTTT	CASSGGIYEKLFF
TRBV21-1	NA	TRBJ2-5	NA	15	TGTGCCAGCAGCTCTCAAACTGGCGGAGAAGAGACCCAGTACTTC	CASSSQTGGEETQYF
TRBV5-8	NA	TRBJ1-5	NA	11	TGTGCCAGCAGTCCCAATCAGCCCCAGCATTTT	CASSPNQPQHF
TRBV5-6	TRBD1	TRBJ1-2	NA	13	TGTGCCAGCAGCTTCCAGGGGGTAGATGGCTACACCTTC	CASSFQGVDGYTF
TRBV19	TRBD1	TRBJ2-2	NA	15	TGTGCCACTAAACCCGGGACAGCGAACACCGGGGAGCTGTTTTTT	CATKPGTANTGELFF
TRBV6-6	TRBD1	TRBJ2-7	NA	13	TGTGCCAGCAGTTCAGGGGGAGACTACGAGCAGTACTTC	CASSSGGDYEQYF
TRBV7-8	TRBD1	TRBJ1-2	NA	15	TGTGCCAGCAGCCTTCTCGGGACAGGGGGCCATGGCTACACCTTC	CASSLLGTGGHGYTF